This T cell receptor beta chain derives from a study of blood T cell repertoires in COVID-19. Study-wide context: PBMCs, B-cell-depleted T cells, or T cells were the source of the cDNA or gDNA that made up the material.

Cohort assignment relied on participant-reported clinical history. Per the study methods: Amplification from reference gene primers served as the basis for estimated nucleated cell counts. Clones were read by immunoSEQ multiplex PCR, and TCRdb kept only the in-frame ones, dropping some. V, J and clone size reflect that table, while D and trimming were determined from the DNA. The sample records roughly 150,000 clones, 65% to 85% being singletons. This CDR3 contains 15 residues. Germline V lookup: CDR1 MNHEY, CDR2 SVGAGI. Trimming took 10 bases from V and 5 from J, leaving 18 bases between them. The source is an older man who had been exposed to COVID-19. The chain combines TRBV6-5 with TRBJ1-6; possibly TRBD1 for D (6 bases). Sequenced input: PBMCs or T cells enriched from blood (not recorded which). CDR3 nucleotides: TGTGCCACCCCGACGGGGGGGCGCGATAATTCACCCCTCCACTTT. Translation: CATPTGGRDNSPLHF.